The 21 T cell receptor beta chains presented below share a single source sample, sequenced in a study of T cell responses to AZD1222 COVID-19 vaccine. Data came from immunoSEQ multiplex PCR; TCRdb stores just in-frame clones and leaves some out. The sample lists about 54,000 clones; approximately 79% were seen once. This material consisted of peripheral blood, taken on day 0 of AZD1222 vaccination. Every receptor here comes from an adult in good health.

The chain recombines TRBV19 with TRBJ1-5; no definite D call. With 4 bases removed from V and 10 bases from J, the gap between germline ends came to 11 bases. The CDR3 has 12 amino acids. Germline lookup yields CDR1 LNHDA and CDR2 SQIVND (reference sequence). CDR3 region: CASSNPQRPQHF. In nucleotides, the CDR3 is TGTGCCAGTAGTAATCCCCAGAGACCCCAGCATTTT.

This clone was counted a few times. The chain couples TRBV12-3 or TRBV12-4 to TRBJ1-2; D uncertain. This CDR3 is 12 amino acids long. V was cut by 8 bases and J by 8 bases, with 15 bases left in between. The CDR3 nucleotides are TGTGCCAGCGGGCGGGGAACCGGCGGCTACACCTTC. Protein sequence: CASGRGTGGYTF.

The genes are TRBV6-5 and TRBJ1-1; D remains ambiguous. This CDR3 is 15 amino acids long. With 0 bases removed from V and 4 bases from J, the gap between germline ends came to 12 bases. Germline CDR1 MNHEY, CDR2 SVGAGI. DNA for the CDR3: TGTGCCAGCAGTTACTCCCCGGATCTGGGCACTGAAGCTTTCTTT. Translated, it gives CASSYSPDLGTEAFF.

The chain uses TRBV5-5 and TRBJ1-5, with TRBD1 matching 7 bases. CDR1 and CDR2 (germline): SGHKS, YYEKEE (reference sequence). J was trimmed by 3 bases and V by 4 bases; bases with no gene match: 13. CDR3 length equals 17 residues. CDR3 region: CASSPGRGGLNNQPQHF. The CDR3 coding sequence is TGTGCCAGCAGCCCCGGAAGAGGGGGCCTTAACAATCAGCCCCAGCATTTT.

The chain employs TRBV18 and TRBJ1-2; D remains ambiguous. Trimming cost V 3 bases and J 5 bases, with 7 bases left between them. Looked up from germline, CDR1 is KGHSH and CDR2 is LQKENI. This CDR3 is built from 12 residues. The CDR3 DNA reads TGTGCCAGCTCACCCTCAGAATATGGCTACACCTTC. Encoded protein: CASSPSEYGYTF. The full variable domain, in which reference TRBV18 and TRBJ1-2 provide the parts outside the CDR3, is NAGVMQNPRHLVRRRGQEARLRCSPMKGHSHVYWYRQLPEEGLKFMVYLQKENIIDESGMPKERFSAEFPKEGPSILRIQQVVRGDSAAYFCASSPSEYGYTFGSGTRLTVV.

The chain joins TRBV7-2 to TRBJ1-2; 9 nucleotides agree with TRBD1. This CDR3 has 15 amino acids. V was clipped by 5 bases and J by 8 bases; unmatched bases: 12. Per germline, CDR1 SGHTA and CDR2 FQGNSA. CDR3 amino acids: CASSPQRDRGEGYTF. DNA for the CDR3: TGTGCCAGCAGCCCTCAACGAGACAGGGGGGAAGGCTACACCTTC.

The chain joins TRBV2 to TRBJ1-1; 8 bases agree with TRBD1. In germline, CDR1 is SNHLY, CDR2 FYNNEI. This CDR3 comprises 13 residues. Trimming removed 4 bases from V and 12 bases from J; junction bases left unmatched: 10. In DNA form, the CDR3 reads TGTGCCAGCAGTGCCCAGGGACAGGAAGACCCTTTCTTT. Translation: CASSAQGQEDPFF.

In the case of this clone: This CDR3 is also generated by other DNA sequences in the sample. The CDR3 region has the DNA TGTGCCAGCAGTTCGGACAATTCGAACACCGGGGAGCTGTTTTTT. This gives the protein CASSSDNSNTGELFF. The chain has TRBV7-9 and TRBJ2-2; possibly TRBD1 for D (5 bases). CDR1 and CDR2 from the germline V gene are SEHNR and FQNEAQ (reference sequence). V dropped 6 bases and J dropped 0 bases, with 11 bases sitting between them. The CDR3 runs 15 residues.

This clone was seen once. The chain has TRBV5-1 and TRBJ2-7, with D unclear. This CDR3 region has 16 residues. Between the trimmed V and J ends, which lost 4 bases and 5 bases, there was a span of 22 bases. CDR1 and CDR2 from the germline V gene are SGHRS and YFSETQ. CDR3 bases: TGCGCCAGCAGCGGGTGGGCCGGGCGGCTTTTACACGAGCAGTACTTC. It is translated as CASSGWAGRLLHEQYF.

This rearrangement joins TRBV24-1 to TRBJ2-5; D ambiguous. The V gene lost 8 bases and the J gene lost 4 bases, with 7 bases spanning the gap. In germline, CDR1 is KGHDR, CDR2 SFDVKD. The CDR3 runs 11 residues. CDR3 sequence (DNA): TGTGCCACCAAGGCCGGAGAGACCCAGTACTTC. It is translated as CATKAGETQYF.

This clone came up a few times. V usage is TRBV30 and J usage is TRBJ1-1, with D perhaps matching TRBD1 (5 bases). This CDR3 has 11 residues. Looked up from germline, CDR1 is GTSNPN and CDR2 is SVGIG (reference sequence). Trimming left V 4 bases short and J 11 bases short, with 14 bases between. Here the CDR3 reads CAWNRVKGAFF. CDR3 DNA sequence: TGTGCCTGGAATCGGGTTAAGGGGGCTTTCTTT.

The chain couples TRBV19 to TRBJ1-6; the match to TRBD1 covers 7 bases. The junction had 1 base not matched to a gene; V was cut back by 3 bases and J by 8 bases. The CDR3 totals 13 residues. Per germline, CDR1 LNHDA and CDR2 SQIVND (reference sequence). CDR3 DNA sequence: TGTGCCAGTAGTATCGACAGGGATTCACCCCTCCACTTT. Its protein product is CASSIDRDSPLHF.

The chain is built from TRBV5-1 and TRBJ2-3; D gene ambiguous. Germline V gene data show CDR1 as SGHRS and CDR2 as YFSETQ. The CDR3 consists of 12 residues. The V gene lost 2 bases and the J gene lost 4 bases, with 5 bases spanning the gap. This chain's CDR3 is CASSFRSDTQYF. As DNA, the CDR3 is TGCGCCAGCAGCTTTAGGTCAGATACGCAGTATTTT.

J is TRBJ1-1 and V is TRBV29-1, with unresolved D. The germline CDR1 and CDR2 sequences are SQVTM and ANQGSEA. The CDR3 runs to 12 residues. The CDR3 coding sequence is TGCACCCACTCCGTTGGGAACACTGAAGCTTTCTTT. Its protein is CTHSVGNTEAFF. The whole variable domain, remainder taken from reference TRBV29-1 and TRBJ1-1, is SAVISQKPSRDICQRGTSLTIQCQVDSQVTMMFWYRQQPGQSLTLIATANQGSEATYESGFVIDKFPISRPNLTFSTLTVSNMSPEDSSIYLCTHSVGNTEAFFGQGTRLTVV.

This clone was seen once. V is TRBV4-2 and J is TRBJ2-7, with TRBD2 as a possible D gene (6 bases). Per the germline V gene, CDR1 is LGHNA and CDR2 is YNFKEQ. The CDR3 extends over 17 amino acids. V was pared by 1 base and J by 4 bases, with 20 bases between. The CDR3 spells CASSQVSGGGLTYEQYF. CDR3 DNA: TGTGCCAGCAGCCAAGTTAGCGGAGGCGGGTTAACTTACGAGCAGTACTTC.

CDR3 in DNA: TGTGCCAGCAGTCGACAGGGCTACTATGGCTACACCTTC. It specifies CASSRQGYYGYTF. This chain uses TRBV6-5 with TRBJ1-2, with TRBD1 identical over 7 bases. The germline gives CDR1 MNHEY, CDR2 SVGAGI. CDR3 size: 13 residues. The V segment lost 5 bases and the J segment 3 bases; nucleotides outside the gene matches: 3.

The gene calls are TRBV7-8 and TRBJ2-7, with TRBD1 matching 10 bases. The germline V gene encodes CDR1 SGHVS and CDR2 FQNEAQ. This CDR3 is built from 15 residues. Trimming took 5 bases from V and 4 from J; bases not matched to a gene: 8. CDR3 loop: CASSLGTGVSYEQYF. The DNA of the CDR3 is TGTGCCAGCAGCCTTGGGACAGGGGTTTCGTACGAGCAGTACTTC.

This clone was detected only once. CDR3 residues: CASSLTRGSGELFF. As DNA, the CDR3 is TGCGCCAGCAGCTTGACCAGGGGGAGCGGGGAGCTGTTTTTT. The V gene is TRBV5-1, the J gene TRBJ2-2; 7 bases are a match to TRBD1. V lost 1 base to trimming and J lost 7 bases; unmatched junction nucleotides: 4. The CDR3 runs 14 residues. Germline V CDR1 and CDR2: SGHRS, YFSETQ.

DNA of the CDR3: TGTGCCAGTAGTACTGGGACAGGGCGAGGGTCTGGAAACACCATATATTTT. It translates to CASSTGTGRGSGNTIYF. The chain has TRBV19 and TRBJ1-3, with 9 nucleotides matching TRBD1. Germline V gene sequence: CDR1 LNHDA, CDR2 SQIVND (reference sequence). This CDR3 has 17 amino acids. V lost 4 bases and J lost 1; bases outside the gene matches: 8.

This rearrangement joins TRBV4-1 to TRBJ1-2; D remains ambiguous. The germline V gene has CDR1 MGHRA and CDR2 YSYEKL. Trimming took off 0 bases at V and 2 bases at J, with 7 bases between the two ends. CDR3 length: 14 residues. The CDR3 is CASSQEAQNYGYTF. Written as DNA, the CDR3 is TGCGCCAGCAGCCAAGAAGCACAGAACTATGGCTACACCTTC.

The genes are TRBV6-6 and TRBJ2-2; D gene uncertain. CDR1 MNHNY and CDR2 SVGAGI come from the germline V gene (reference sequence). Deletions cut 5 bases from V and 6 bases from J, with 7 bases between. This CDR3 has 12 amino acids. The CDR3 here is CASSDNPGELFF. Written as DNA, the CDR3 is TGTGCCAGCAGTGACAACCCCGGGGAGCTGTTTTTT.